These 2 T cell receptor beta chains were all obtained from the same sample, sequenced in a study of early T cells in non-severe SARS-CoV-2 infection listed by TCRdb under 2021. The method was 5' RACE. The instrument was a NextSeq 500. Clones were called with MiXCR by TCRdb after fastp trimmed the public reads at Q25, and only in-frame beta chains were retained. Every distinct CDR3 protein forms one entry, paired with its most common genes and DNA. The sample table shows tens of thousands of distinct CDR3 sequences, and 9% to 15% are seen once. The top ten clones comprise approximately 7% of the sample. The sequencing sample was made of whole blood. These receptors came from an adult who was a healthcare worker with PCR-confirmed SARS-CoV-2 infection or an uninfected control (not recorded which).

This clonotype was seen a few times. The chain carries TRBV6-2 or TRBV6-3 and TRBJ2-7; tentative D call: TRBD2 (6 bases). The CDR3 is made up of 17 amino acids. Between the trimmed V and J ends, which lost 0 bases and 3 bases, there was a span of 18 bases. Germline V gives CDR1 MNHEY, CDR2 SVGEGT. In DNA form, the CDR3 reads TGTGCCAGCAGTTACTCTATTAGACGGGAGCACTTCTACGAGCAGTACTTC. This encodes CASSYSIRREHFYEQYF.

This clonotype was found a few times. J is TRBJ1-1 and V is TRBV2; TRBD1 matches at 7 bases. The CDR3 length is 14 residues. V was pared by 6 bases and J by 4 bases, with 8 bases of the junction left unmatched. CDR1 and CDR2 (germline): SNHLY, FYNNEI. CDR3 in amino acids: CASSTTGRGTEAFF. CDR3 in DNA: TGTGCCAGCAGCACGACAGGGAGGGGCACTGAAGCTTTCTTT.